This T cell receptor (beta chain) is drawn from a study of T cell repertoires in cytomegalovirus infection. Study-wide background: Epitope selection comprised recently identified HLA-C-restricted CMV epitopes and well-studied HLA-B-restricted CMV epitopes. Study-level points and caveats: HLA-C-restricted CMV-specific TCR beta clonotypes prevailed in the ex vivo response.

The CDR3 sequence is 14 residues long. V dropped 1 base and J dropped 5 bases, with 11 bases sitting between them. CDR1 and CDR2 (germline): LNHDA, SQIVND (reference sequence). The sample holds a few counts of this clonotype. Antigen specificity is unknown. TCRdb itself ran the reads through MiXCR, one entry per CDR3 protein. The sample yields approximately 990,000 distinct CDR3 sequences, about 33% seen once. The receptor comes from a human donor in good health (CMV status not recorded). Some clones in this sample may be carry-over from other donors' samples. The V gene is TRBV19, the J gene TRBJ1-1; D remains unclear. The sample was cultured CD8+ T cells from PBMCs, taken from culture after CMV antigen stimulation. The CDR3 loop is CASSIASGYTEAFF. The CDR3 bases are TGTGCCAGTAGTATAGCGTCCGGGTATACTGAAGCTTTCTTT.